This T cell receptor beta chain emerged from a study of T cell changes during pregnancy in multiple sclerosis. Per the germline V gene, CDR1 is PRHDT and CDR2 is FYEKMQ (reference sequence). This CDR3 has 14 amino acids. Trimming at V came to 5 bases and at J to 6 bases, leaving 9 bases not matched to a gene. The table came from immunoSEQ multiplex PCR; TCRdb's copy has only in-frame clones and leaves some out. The sample carries just under 80,000 clones, roughly 93% recorded once. The V and J genes are TRBV13 and TRBJ1-2; 7 bases fit TRBD1. The starting material was peripheral blood, obtained in the second trimester of pregnancy. This receptor was identified in a female donor in good health, enrolled as a control in a pregnancy study. The CDR3 here is CASSLRGESHGYTF. CDR3 DNA: TGTGCCAGCAGCCTCAGGGGGGAAAGTCATGGCTACACCTTC.